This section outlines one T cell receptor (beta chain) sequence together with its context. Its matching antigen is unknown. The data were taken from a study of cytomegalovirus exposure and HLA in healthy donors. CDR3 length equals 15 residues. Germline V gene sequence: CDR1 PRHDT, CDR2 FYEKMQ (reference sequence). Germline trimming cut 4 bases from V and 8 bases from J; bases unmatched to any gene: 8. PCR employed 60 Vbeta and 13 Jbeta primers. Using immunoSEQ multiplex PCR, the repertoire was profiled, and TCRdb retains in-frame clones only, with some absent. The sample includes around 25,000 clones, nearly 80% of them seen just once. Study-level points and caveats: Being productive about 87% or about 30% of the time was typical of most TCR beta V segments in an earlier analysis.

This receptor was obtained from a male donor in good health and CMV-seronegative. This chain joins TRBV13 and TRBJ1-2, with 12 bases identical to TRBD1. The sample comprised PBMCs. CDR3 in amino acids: CASSSGQGAWRGYTF. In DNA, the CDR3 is TGTGCCAGCAGCTCGGGACAGGGGGCTTGGAGGGGCTACACCTTC.